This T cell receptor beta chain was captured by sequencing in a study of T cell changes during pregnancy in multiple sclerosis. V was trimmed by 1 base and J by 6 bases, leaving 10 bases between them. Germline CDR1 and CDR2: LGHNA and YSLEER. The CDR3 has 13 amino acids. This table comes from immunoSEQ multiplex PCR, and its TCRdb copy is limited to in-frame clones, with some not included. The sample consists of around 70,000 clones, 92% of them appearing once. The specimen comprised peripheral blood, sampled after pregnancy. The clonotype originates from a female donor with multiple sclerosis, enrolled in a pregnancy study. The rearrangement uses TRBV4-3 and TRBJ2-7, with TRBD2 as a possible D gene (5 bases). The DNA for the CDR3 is TGCGCCAGCAGCCAAGCTCTCGGGGTCGAGCAGTACTTC. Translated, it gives CASSQALGVEQYF.